This TCR beta chain was obtained from a study of blood T cell repertoires in COVID-19. Study-level background: T cells, B-cell-depleted T cells, or PBMCs supplied cDNA or gDNA.

The sample holds one count of this clone. Original analysis: Using reference gene primer amplification, nucleated cell counts were estimated. Repertoires were generated with immunoSEQ multiplex PCR, while TCRdb's copy carries only in-frame clones and drops some. From that table come the V and J calls and clone size; the DNA was used to work out D and trimming. The sample includes a few hundred thousand clones, 85% to 90% of them seen just once. The CDR3 contains 15 residues. Between the trimmed V and J ends, which lost 6 bases and 0 bases, there was a span of 17 bases. Looked up from germline, CDR1 is SQVTM and CDR2 is ANQGSEA.

Source material: peripheral blood. The chain joins TRBV29-1 to TRBJ1-1, with D possibly being TRBD1 (5 bases). The TCR was taken from a woman aged 40-49 years who had recovered from COVID-19. The CDR3 sequence is CSVGGGVQLNTEAFF. DNA of the CDR3: TGCAGCGTGGGGGGTGGCGTACAGCTGAACACTGAAGCTTTCTTT.